Here is one T cell receptor beta chain with its context. The data derive from a study of blood T cell repertoires in COVID-19. The V gene's germline CDR1 is LGHDT and CDR2 YNNKEL (reference sequence). Trimming removed 6 bases from V and 0 bases from J, with 12 bases in between. The CDR3 runs to 15 residues. Clones were sequenced by immunoSEQ multiplex PCR, and TCRdb holds only the in-frame ones, with some missing. The table includes 60,000 to 85,000 clones, 70% to 90% detected once. What was sequenced was peripheral blood. The source is a woman older than 75 with active or convalescent COVID-19. The rearrangement joins TRBV3-1 (or the pseudogene TRBV3-2) to TRBJ2-1, with D possibly matching TRBD2 (5 bases). The CDR3 loop is CASRARGSSYNEQFF. CDR3 sequence (DNA): TGTGCCAGCAGGGCTAGAGGGAGCTCCTACAATGAGCAGTTCTTC.